This T cell receptor beta chain was found in a study of blood T cell dynamics during melanoma immunotherapy. Study background: Metastatic melanoma patients received first-line pembrolizumab or nivolumab plus ipilimumab.

Every bulk PBMC sample received the same 350 ng of DNA. Clones were read by immunoSEQ multiplex PCR, and TCRdb kept only the in-frame ones, dropping some. This sample has thousands of clones, with more than 75% found just once. Overall study findings and caveats: At W3, later disease-control patients showed bifurcated PBMC repertoire changes, unlike progressors.

With regard to this clone: Its cognate antigen is unknown.

V was shortened by 3 bases and J by 5 bases, with 8 bases between the two germline ends. Per the germline V gene, CDR1 is MNHEY and CDR2 is SVGAGI. The CDR3 is made up of 12 amino acids. Time point in this sample: week 3, after first cycle of checkpoint inhibitor. The sequence came from a human donor with melanoma. V and J are TRBV6-5 and TRBJ2-7; D ambiguous. This sample comprised blood, obtained from a patient treated with checkpoint blockade. Here the CDR3 DNA reads TGTGCCAGCAGTTATGATTTGCACGAGCAGTACTTC. It encodes CASSYDLHEQYF.